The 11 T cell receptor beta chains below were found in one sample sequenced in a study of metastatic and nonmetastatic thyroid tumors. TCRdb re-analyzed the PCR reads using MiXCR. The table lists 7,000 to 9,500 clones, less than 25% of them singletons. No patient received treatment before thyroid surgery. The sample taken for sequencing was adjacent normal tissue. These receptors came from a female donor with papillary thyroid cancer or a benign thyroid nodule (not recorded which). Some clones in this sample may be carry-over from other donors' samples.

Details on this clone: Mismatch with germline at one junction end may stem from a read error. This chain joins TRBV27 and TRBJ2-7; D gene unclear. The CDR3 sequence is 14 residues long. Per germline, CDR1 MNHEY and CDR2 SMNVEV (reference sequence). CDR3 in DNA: TGTGCCAGCAAGAAGTCTAGAGAATACTACGAGAAGTACTTC. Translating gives CASKKSREYYEKYF.

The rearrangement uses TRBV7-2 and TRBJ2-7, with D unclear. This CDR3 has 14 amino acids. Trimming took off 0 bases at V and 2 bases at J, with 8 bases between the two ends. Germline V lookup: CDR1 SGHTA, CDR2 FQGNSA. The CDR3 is CASSLARRTYEQYF. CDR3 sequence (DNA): TGTGCCAGCAGCTTAGCCCGACGTACCTACGAGCAGTACTTC.

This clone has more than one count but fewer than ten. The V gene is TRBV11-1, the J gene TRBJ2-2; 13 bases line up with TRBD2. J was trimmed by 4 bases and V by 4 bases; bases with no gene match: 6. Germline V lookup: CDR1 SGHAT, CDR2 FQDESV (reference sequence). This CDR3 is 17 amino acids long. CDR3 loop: CASSSVLAGGLTGELFF. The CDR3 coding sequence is TGTGCCAGCAGCTCGGTACTAGCGGGAGGGCTCACCGGGGAGCTGTTTTTT.

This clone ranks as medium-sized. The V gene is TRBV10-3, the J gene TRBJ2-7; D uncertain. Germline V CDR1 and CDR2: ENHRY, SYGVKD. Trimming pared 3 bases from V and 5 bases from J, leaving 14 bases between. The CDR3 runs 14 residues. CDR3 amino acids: CAISEENSRHEQYF. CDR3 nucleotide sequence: TGTGCCATCAGTGAAGAAAACTCCCGCCACGAGCAGTACTTC.

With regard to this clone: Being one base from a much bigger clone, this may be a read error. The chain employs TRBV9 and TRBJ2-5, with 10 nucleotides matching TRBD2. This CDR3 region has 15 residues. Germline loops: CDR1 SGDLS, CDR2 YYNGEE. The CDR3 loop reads CANSVGLAGEETQYF. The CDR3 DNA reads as TGTGCCAACAGCGTAGGCCTAGCGGGGGAAGAGACCCAGTACTTC.

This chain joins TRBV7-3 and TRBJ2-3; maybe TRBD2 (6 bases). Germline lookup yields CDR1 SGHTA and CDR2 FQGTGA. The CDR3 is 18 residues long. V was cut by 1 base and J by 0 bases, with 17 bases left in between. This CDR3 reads CASSLKGWASASTDTQYF. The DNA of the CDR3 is TGTGCCAGCAGCTTAAAAGGGTGGGCTAGCGCGAGCACAGATACGCAGTATTTT. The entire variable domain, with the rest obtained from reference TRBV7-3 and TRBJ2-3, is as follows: GAGVSQTPSNKVTEKGKYVELRCDPISGHTALYWYRQSLGQGPEFLIYFQGTGAADDSGLPNDRFFAVRPEGSVSTLKIQRTERGDSAVYLCASSLKGWASASTDTQYFGPGTRLTVL.

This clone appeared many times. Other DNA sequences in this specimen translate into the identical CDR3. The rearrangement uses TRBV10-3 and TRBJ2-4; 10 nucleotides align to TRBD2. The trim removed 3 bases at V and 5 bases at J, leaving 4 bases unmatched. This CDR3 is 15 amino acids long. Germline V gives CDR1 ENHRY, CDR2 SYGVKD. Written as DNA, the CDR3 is TGTGCCATCAGTGATCTAGCGGGAGTTGAAAACATTCAGTACTTC. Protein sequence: CAISDLAGVENIQYF.

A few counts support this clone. The CDR3 coding sequence is TGTGCCAGCAGTTTTACGGCCGGGTCATTTGGCAATCAGCCCCAGCATTTT. This gives the protein CASSFTAGSFGNQPQHF. The chain couples TRBV27 to TRBJ1-5, with D unresolved. Trimming removed 3 bases at V and 2 bases at J, with 17 bases between. Germline CDR1 and CDR2: MNHEY and SMNVEV (reference sequence). The CDR3 loop spans 17 amino acids.

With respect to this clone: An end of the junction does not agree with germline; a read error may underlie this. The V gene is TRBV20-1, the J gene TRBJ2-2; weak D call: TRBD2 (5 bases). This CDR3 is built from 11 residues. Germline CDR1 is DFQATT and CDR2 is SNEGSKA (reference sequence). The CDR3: CSFFVPWRAVF. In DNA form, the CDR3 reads TGCAGTTTTTTTGTCCCTTGGCGGGCTGTTTTT.

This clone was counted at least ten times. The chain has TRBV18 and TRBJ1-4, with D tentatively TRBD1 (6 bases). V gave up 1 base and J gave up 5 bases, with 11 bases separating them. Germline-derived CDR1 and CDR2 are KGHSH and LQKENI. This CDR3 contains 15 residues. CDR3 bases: TGTGCCAGCTCACCACAGGGGGGCCCGAATGAAAAACTGTTTTTT. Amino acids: CASSPQGGPNEKLFF.

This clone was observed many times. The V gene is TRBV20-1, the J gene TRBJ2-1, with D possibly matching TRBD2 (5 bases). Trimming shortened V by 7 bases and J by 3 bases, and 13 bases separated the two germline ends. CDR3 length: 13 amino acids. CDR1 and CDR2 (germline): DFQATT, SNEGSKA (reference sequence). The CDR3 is CSGFGGLYNEQFF. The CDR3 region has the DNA TGCAGTGGATTTGGCGGGCTCTACAATGAGCAGTTCTTC.